What follows is one T cell receptor beta chain and its context. There were no patients who had received any treatment before thyroid surgery. The sample belongs to a study of metastatic and nonmetastatic thyroid tumors. V lost 2 bases and J lost 0, with 2 bases in between. The CDR3 totals 12 residues. CDR1 is SGHRS and CDR2 is YFSETQ in the germline V gene. TCRdb reanalyzed the PCR reads with MiXCR. This sample has 8,000 to 9,500 clones; over 25% occur once, and the top ten carry less than 20%. The TCR was taken from a female donor with papillary thyroid cancer or a benign thyroid nodule (not recorded which). Some clones in this sample may be carry-over from other donors' samples. The specimen sequenced was tumor tissue. J is TRBJ2-5 and V is TRBV5-1; no firm D call. CDR3 in amino acids: CASSLDQETQYF. In DNA form, the CDR3 reads TGCGCCAGCAGCTTAGACCAAGAGACCCAGTACTTC.